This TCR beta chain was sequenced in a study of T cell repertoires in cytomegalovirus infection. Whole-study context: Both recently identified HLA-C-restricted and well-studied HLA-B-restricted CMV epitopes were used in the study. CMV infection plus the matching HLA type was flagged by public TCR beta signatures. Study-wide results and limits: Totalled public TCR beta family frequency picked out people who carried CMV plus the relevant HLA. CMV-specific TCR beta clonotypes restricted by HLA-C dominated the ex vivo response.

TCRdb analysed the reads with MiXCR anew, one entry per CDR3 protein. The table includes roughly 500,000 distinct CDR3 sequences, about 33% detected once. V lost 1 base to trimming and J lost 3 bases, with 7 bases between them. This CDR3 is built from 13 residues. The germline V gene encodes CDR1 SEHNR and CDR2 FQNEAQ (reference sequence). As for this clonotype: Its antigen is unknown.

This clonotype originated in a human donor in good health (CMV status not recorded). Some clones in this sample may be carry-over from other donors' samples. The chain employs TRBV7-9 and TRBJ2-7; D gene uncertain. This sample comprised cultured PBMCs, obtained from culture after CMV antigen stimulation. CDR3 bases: TGTGCCAGCAGCTTAGACGCTGTCTACGAGCAGTACTTC. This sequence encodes CASSLDAVYEQYF. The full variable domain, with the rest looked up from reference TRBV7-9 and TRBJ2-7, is DTGVSQNPRHKITKRGQNVTFRCDPISEHNRLYWYRQTLGQGPEFLTYFQNEAQLEKSRLLSDRFSAERPKGSFSTLEIQRTEQGDSAMYLCASSLDAVYEQYFGPGTRLTVT.